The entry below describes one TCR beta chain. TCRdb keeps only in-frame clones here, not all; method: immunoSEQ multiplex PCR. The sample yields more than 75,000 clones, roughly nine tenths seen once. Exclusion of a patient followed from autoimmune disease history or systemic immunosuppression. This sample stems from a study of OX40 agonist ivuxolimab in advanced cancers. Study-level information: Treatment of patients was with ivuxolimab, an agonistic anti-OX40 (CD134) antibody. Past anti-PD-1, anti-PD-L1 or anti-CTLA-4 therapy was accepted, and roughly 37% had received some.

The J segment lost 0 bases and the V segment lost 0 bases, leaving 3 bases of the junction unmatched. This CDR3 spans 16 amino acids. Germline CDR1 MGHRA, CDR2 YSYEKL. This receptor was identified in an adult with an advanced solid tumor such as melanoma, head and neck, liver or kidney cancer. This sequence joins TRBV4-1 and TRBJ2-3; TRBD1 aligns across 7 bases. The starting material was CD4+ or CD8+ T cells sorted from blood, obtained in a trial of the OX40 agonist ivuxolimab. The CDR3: CASSQEAGGSTDTQYF. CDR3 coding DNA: TGCGCCAGCAGCCAAGAAGCAGGGGGAAGCACAGATACGCAGTATTTT.